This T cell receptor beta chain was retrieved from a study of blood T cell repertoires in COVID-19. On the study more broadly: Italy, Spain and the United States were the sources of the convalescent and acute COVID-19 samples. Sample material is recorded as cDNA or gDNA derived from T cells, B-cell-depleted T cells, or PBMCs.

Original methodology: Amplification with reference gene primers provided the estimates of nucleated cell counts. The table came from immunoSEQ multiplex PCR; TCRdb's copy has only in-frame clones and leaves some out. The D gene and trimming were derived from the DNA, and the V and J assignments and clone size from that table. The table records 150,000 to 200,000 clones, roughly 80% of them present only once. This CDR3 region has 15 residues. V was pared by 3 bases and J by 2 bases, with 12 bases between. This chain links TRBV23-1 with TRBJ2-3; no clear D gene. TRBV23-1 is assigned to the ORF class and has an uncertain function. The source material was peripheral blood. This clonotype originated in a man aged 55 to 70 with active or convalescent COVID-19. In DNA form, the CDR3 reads TGCGCCAGCAGTCAGCCTAGTGGCCCCACAGATACGCAGTATTTT. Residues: CASSQPSGPTDTQYF.